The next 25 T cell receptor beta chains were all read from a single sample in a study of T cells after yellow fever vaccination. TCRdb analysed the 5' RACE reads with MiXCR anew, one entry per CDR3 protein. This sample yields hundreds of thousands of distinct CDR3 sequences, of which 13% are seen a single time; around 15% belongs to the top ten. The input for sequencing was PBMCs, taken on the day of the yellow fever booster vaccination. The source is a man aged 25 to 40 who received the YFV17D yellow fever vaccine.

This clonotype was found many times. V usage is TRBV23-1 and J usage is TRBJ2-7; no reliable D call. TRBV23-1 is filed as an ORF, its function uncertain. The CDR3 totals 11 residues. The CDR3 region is CAHSTPYEQYF. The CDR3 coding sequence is TGCGCTCACTCAACGCCCTACGAGCAGTACTTC.

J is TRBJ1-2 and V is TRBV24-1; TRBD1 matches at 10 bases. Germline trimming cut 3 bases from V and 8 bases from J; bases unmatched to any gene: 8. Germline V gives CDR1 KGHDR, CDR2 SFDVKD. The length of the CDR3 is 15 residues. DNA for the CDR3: TGTGCCACCAGTGATCCAACCGGGACAGGGGTCGGCTACACCTTC. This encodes CATSDPTGTGVGYTF.

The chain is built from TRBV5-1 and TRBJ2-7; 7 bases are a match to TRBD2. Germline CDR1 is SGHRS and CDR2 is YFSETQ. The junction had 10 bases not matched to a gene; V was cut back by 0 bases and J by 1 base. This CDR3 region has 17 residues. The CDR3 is CASSLGSLGGRSYEQYF. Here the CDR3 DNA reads TGCGCCAGCAGCTTGGGGTCCTTGGGCGGGAGATCCTACGAGCAGTACTTC. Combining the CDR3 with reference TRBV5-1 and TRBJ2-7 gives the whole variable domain KAGVTQTPRYLIKTRGQQVTLSCSPISGHRSVSWYQQTPGQGLQFLFEYFSETQRNKGNFPGRFSGRQFSNSRSEMNVSTLELGDSALYLCASSLGSLGGRSYEQYFGPGTRLTVT.

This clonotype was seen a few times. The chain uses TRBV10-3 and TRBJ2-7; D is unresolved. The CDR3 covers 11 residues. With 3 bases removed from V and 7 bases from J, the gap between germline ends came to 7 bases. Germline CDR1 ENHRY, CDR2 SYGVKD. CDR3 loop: CAISDGREQYF. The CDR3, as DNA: TGTGCCATCAGTGACGGACGTGAGCAGTACTTC.

The CDR3 loop is CASSSPRTGANVLTF. The CDR3 nucleotides read TGTGCCAGCAGTTCCCCACGTACTGGGGCCAACGTCCTGACTTTC. This chain uses TRBV28 with TRBJ2-6, with D unclear. Trimming cost V 4 bases and J 2 bases, with 9 bases left between them. CDR3 length: 15 amino acids. CDR1 and CDR2 (germline): MDHEN, SYDVKM. Full variable domain (outside the CDR3, taken from reference TRBV28 and TRBJ2-6): DVKVTQSSRYLVKRTGEKVFLECVQDMDHENMFWYRQDPGLGLRLIYFSYDVKMKEKGDIPEGYSVSREKKERFSLILESASTNQTSMYLCASSSPRTGANVLTFGAGSRLTVL.

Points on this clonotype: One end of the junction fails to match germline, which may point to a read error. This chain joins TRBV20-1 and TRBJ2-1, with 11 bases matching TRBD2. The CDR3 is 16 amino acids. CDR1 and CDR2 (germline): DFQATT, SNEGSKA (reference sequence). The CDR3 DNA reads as TGCTGTGCTAGAGATAGCGGGAGGGCCCCTTACAATGAGCAGTTCTTC. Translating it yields CCARDSGRAPYNEQFF.

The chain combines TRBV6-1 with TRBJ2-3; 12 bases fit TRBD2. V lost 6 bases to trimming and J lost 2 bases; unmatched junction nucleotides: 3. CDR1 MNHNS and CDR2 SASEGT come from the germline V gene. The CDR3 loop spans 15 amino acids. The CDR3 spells CASSRTSGDTDTQYF. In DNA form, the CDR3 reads TGTGCCAGCAGCCGGACTAGCGGGGACACAGATACGCAGTATTTT.

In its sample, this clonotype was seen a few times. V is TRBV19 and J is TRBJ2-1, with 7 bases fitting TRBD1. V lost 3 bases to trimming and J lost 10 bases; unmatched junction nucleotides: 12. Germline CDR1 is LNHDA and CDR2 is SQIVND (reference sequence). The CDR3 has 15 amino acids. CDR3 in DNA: TGTGCCAGTAGTATCCAGGACAGGAGATCGGGCGAGCAGTTCTTC. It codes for CASSIQDRRSGEQFF.

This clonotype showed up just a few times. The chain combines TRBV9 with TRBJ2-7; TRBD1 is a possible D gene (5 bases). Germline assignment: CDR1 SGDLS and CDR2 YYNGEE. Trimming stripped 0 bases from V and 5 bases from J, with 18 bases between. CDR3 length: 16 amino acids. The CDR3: CASSVGRAGLINEQYF. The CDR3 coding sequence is TGTGCCAGCAGCGTAGGTAGGGCAGGGTTAATAAACGAGCAGTACTTC.

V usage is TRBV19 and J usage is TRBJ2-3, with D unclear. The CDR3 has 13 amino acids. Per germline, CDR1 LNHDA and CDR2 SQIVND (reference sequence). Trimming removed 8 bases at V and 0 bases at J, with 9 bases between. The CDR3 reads CASGRRSTDTQYF. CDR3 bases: TGTGCCAGTGGCCGGCGGAGCACAGATACGCAGTATTTT.

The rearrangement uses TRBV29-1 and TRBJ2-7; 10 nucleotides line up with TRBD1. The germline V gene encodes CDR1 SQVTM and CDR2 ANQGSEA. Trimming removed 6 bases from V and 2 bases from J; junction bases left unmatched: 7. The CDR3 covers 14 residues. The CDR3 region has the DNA TGCAGCGTAAAGCAAGGACAGGGGGCCTACGAGCAGTACTTC. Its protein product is CSVKQGQGAYEQYF.

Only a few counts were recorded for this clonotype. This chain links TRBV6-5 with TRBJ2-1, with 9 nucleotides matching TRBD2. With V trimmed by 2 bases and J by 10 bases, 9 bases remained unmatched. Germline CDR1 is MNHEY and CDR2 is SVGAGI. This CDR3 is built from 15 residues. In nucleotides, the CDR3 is TGTGCCAGCAGTTACGGGGCAGCGGGAGGTGGGGAGCAGTTCTTC. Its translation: CASSYGAAGGGEQFF.

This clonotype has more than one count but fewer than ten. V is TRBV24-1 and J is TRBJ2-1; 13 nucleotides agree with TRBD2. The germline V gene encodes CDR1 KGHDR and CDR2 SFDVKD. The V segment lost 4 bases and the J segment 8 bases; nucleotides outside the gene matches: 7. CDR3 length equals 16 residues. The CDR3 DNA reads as TGTGCCACCAGTGAACCCGGACTAGCGGGAGAGGATGAGCAGTTCTTC. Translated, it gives CATSEPGLAGEDEQFF.

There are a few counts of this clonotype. The CDR3 DNA is TGTGCCAGCAGGAGGACTGTGGGCTCCTACGAGCAGTACTTC. This translates into CASRRTVGSYEQYF. The rearrangement links TRBV6-1 to TRBJ2-7; possibly TRBD2 for D (5 bases). Germline V gene data show CDR1 as MNHNS and CDR2 as SASEGT. This CDR3 has 14 residues. Trimming stripped 6 bases from V and 0 bases from J, with 12 bases between.

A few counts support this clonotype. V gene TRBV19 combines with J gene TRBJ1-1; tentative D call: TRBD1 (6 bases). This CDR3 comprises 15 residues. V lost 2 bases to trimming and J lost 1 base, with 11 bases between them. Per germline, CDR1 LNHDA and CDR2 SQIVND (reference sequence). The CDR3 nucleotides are TGTGCCAGTAGTATAACCGGGACAAGGAACACTGAAGCTTTCTTT. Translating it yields CASSITGTRNTEAFF.

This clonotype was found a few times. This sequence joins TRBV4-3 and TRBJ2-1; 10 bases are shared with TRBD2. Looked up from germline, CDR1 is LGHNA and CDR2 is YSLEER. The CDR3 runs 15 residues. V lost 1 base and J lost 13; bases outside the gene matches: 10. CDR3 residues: CASSQVAGGGHGQFF. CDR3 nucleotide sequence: TGCGCCAGCAGCCAAGTAGCGGGAGGAGGACATGGCCAGTTCTTC.

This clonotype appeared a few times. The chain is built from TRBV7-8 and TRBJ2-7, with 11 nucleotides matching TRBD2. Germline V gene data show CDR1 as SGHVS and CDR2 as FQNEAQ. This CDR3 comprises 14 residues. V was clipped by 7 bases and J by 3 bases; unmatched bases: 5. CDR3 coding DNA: TGTGCCAGCAACGCCGGGACTAGCGGCTACGAGCAGTACTTC. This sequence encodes CASNAGTSGYEQYF.

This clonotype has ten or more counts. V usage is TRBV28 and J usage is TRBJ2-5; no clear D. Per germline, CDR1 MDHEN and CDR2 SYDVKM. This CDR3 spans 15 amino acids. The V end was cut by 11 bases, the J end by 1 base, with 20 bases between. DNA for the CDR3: TGTGCCGGAGCCCCGAGATTAAGTGGCCAAGAGACCCAGTACTTC. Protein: CAGAPRLSGQETQYF.

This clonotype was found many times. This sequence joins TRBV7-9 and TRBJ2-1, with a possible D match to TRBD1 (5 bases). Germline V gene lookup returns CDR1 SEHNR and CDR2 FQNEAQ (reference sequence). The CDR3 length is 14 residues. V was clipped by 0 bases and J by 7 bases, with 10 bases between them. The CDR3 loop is CASSLAQYRNEQFF. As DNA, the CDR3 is TGTGCCAGCAGCTTAGCGCAGTACAGGAATGAGCAGTTCTTC.

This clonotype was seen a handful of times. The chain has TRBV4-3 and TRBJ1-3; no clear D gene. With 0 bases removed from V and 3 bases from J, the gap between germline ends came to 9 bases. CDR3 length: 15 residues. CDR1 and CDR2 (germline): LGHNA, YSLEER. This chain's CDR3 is CASSQDTHGGNTIYF. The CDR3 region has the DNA TGCGCCAGCAGCCAAGATACTCACGGTGGAAACACCATATATTTT.

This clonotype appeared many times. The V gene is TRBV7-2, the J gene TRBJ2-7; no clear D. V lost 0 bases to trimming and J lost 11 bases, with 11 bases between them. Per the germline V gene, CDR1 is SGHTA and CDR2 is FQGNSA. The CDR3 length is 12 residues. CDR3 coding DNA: TGTGCCAGCAGCTTAGCAGGTGCCCTTGAGTACTTC. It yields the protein CASSLAGALEYF.

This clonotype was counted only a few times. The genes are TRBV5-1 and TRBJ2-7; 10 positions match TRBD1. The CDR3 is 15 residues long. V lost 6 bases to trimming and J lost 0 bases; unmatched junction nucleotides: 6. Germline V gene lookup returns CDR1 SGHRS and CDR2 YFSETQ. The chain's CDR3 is CASTRDRGSSYEQYF. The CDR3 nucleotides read TGCGCCAGCACCAGGGACAGGGGAAGCTCCTACGAGCAGTACTTC. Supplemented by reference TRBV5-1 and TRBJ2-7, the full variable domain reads KAGVTQTPRYLIKTRGQQVTLSCSPISGHRSVSWYQQTPGQGLQFLFEYFSETQRNKGNFPGRFSGRQFSNSRSEMNVSTLELGDSALYLCASTRDRGSSYEQYFGPGTRLTVT.

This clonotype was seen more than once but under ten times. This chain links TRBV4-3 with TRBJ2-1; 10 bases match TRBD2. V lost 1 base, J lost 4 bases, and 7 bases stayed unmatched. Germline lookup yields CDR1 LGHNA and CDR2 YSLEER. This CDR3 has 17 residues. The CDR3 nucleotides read TGCGCCAGCAGCCAAGTGTGGCTAGCGGGAGTTTACAATGAGCAGTTCTTC. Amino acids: CASSQVWLAGVYNEQFF.

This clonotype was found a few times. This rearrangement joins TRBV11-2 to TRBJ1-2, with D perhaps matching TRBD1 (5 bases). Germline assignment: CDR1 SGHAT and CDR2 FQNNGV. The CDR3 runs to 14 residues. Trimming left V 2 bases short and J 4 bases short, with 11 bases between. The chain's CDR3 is CASSLRGHLYGYTF. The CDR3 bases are TGTGCCAGCAGCTTACGCGGACACCTCTATGGCTACACCTTC.

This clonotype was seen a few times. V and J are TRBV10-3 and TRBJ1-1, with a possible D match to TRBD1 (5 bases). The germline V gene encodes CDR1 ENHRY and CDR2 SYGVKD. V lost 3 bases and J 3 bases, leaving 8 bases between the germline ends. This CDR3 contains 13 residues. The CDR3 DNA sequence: TGTGCCATCAGTGATAAAGGGGACACTGAAGCTTTCTTT. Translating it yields CAISDKGDTEAFF.